Presented here are 21 T cell receptor beta chains from one specimen sequenced in a study of T cell changes during pregnancy in multiple sclerosis. Sequencing used immunoSEQ multiplex PCR; TCRdb keeps in-frame clones, though not all of them. The sample has tens of thousands of clones; roughly 94% are singletons. The starting material was peripheral blood, obtained in the second trimester of pregnancy. Receptors were obtained from a female donor in good health, enrolled as a control in a pregnancy study.

The chain links TRBV7-2 to TRBJ2-1, with TRBD2 identical over 15 bases. Looked up from germline, CDR1 is SGHTA and CDR2 is FQGNSA. CDR3 length: 19 residues. V was pared by 5 bases and J by 9 bases, with 17 bases of the junction left unmatched. In nucleotides, the CDR3 is TGTGCCAGCAGCCCGGGGACTAGCGGGAGGTACCCTCTCCAGGGTGAGCAGTTCTTC. This translates into CASSPGTSGRYPLQGEQFF. Full variable domain (missing parts from reference TRBV7-2 and TRBJ2-1): GAGVSQSPSNKVTEKGKDVELRCDPISGHTALYWYRQSLGQGLEFLIYFQGNSAPDKSGLPSDRFSAERTGGSVSTLTIQRTQQEDSAVYLCASSPGTSGRYPLQGEQFFGPGTRLTVL.

The V gene is TRBV7-9, the J gene TRBJ2-7, with 9 positions matching TRBD1. The ends lost 7 bases at V and 0 bases at J; junction bases unmatched: 13. CDR1 SEHNR and CDR2 FQNEAQ come from the germline V gene (reference sequence). This CDR3 is built from 17 residues. The CDR3 DNA sequence: TGTGCCAGCAACGACCCGGGACAGGGATCCAGCTCCTACGAGCAGTACTTC. It translates to CASNDPGQGSSSYEQYF.

This sequence joins TRBV4-3 and TRBJ2-1; possible D gene TRBD2, 5 bases. The CDR3 spans 13 residues. Looked up from germline, CDR1 is LGHNA and CDR2 is YSLEER. V lost 0 bases, J lost 13 bases, and 13 bases lay in between. As DNA, the CDR3 is TGCGCCAGCAGCCAAGATCAAACTAGTAGACAGTTCTTC. Amino acids: CASSQDQTSRQFF.

This sequence joins TRBV18 and TRBJ1-1, with unresolved D. In germline, CDR1 is KGHSH, CDR2 LQKENI. This CDR3 comprises 13 residues. The V and J ends lost 2 bases and 3 bases respectively, with 7 bases between them. CDR3 region: CASSPEGDTEAFF. CDR3 DNA: TGTGCCAGCTCACCAGAAGGAGACACTGAAGCTTTCTTT. The full variable domain, in which reference TRBV18 and TRBJ1-1 provide the parts outside the CDR3, is NAGVMQNPRHLVRRRGQEARLRCSPMKGHSHVYWYRQLPEEGLKFMVYLQKENIIDESGMPKERFSAEFPKEGPSILRIQQVVRGDSAAYFCASSPEGDTEAFFGQGTRLTVV.

This rearrangement joins TRBV28 to TRBJ2-5, with D possibly being TRBD1 (6 bases). Trimming cost V 6 bases and J 5 bases, with 22 bases left between them. The CDR3 spans 16 residues. Germline V gene sequence: CDR1 MDHEN, CDR2 SYDVKM. CDR3 nucleotides: TGTGCCAGCAGCCCCCTCCTGACAGGTCCACGGGAGACCCAGTACTTC. Protein sequence: CASSPLLTGPRETQYF. The whole variable domain, remainder taken from reference TRBV28 and TRBJ2-5, is DVKVTQSSRYLVKRTGEKVFLECVQDMDHENMFWYRQDPGLGLRLIYFSYDVKMKEKGDIPEGYSVSREKKERFSLILESASTNQTSMYLCASSPLLTGPRETQYFGPGTRLLVL.

The genes are TRBV4-3 and TRBJ1-3, with 8 nucleotides matching TRBD1. The CDR3 loop spans 14 amino acids. Germline V gene sequence: CDR1 LGHNA, CDR2 YSLEER. V dropped 4 bases and J dropped 3; count of bases not matched to a gene: 2. CDR3 region: CASSLTGGGNTIYF. CDR3 nucleotides: TGCGCCAGCAGCCTAACAGGGGGTGGAAACACCATATATTTT.

The CDR3 loop reads CASSLDVVADTQYF. The CDR3 DNA is TGTGCCAGCAGCTTAGATGTAGTGGCAGATACGCAGTATTTT. The chain is built from TRBV11-2 and TRBJ2-3; D gene unclear. V was clipped by 0 bases and J by 4 bases, with 8 bases between them. CDR1 is SGHAT, CDR2 FQNNGV, per germline. The CDR3 totals 14 residues.

J is TRBJ2-1 and V is TRBV27, with TRBD2 matching 8 bases. The CDR3 has 14 amino acids. After removal of 6 bases from V and 4 bases from J, the junction contained 5 bases not matched to a gene. Germline V CDR1 and CDR2: MNHEY, SMNVEV (reference sequence). CDR3 sequence reads: CASRPAGEYNEQFF. CDR3 DNA: TGTGCCAGCAGACCAGCGGGGGAATACAATGAGCAGTTCTTC.

The chain links TRBV30 to TRBJ2-7; possibly TRBD2 for D (6 bases). The CDR3 is 14 amino acids. The germline V gene has CDR1 GTSNPN and CDR2 SVGIG (reference sequence). V lost 3 bases and J lost 2, with 14 bases in between. CDR3 in amino acids: CAWRPYGGTYEQYF. DNA for the CDR3: TGTGCCTGGAGACCATATGGCGGGACCTACGAGCAGTACTTC.

The V call is TRBV5-1, the J call TRBJ2-2; 10 nucleotides line up with TRBD1. The V and J ends lost 4 bases and 3 bases, in that order; junction bases with no gene match: 3. CDR1 and CDR2 (germline): SGHRS, YFSETQ. This CDR3 region has 15 residues. CDR3 region: CASSPGQGYTGELFF. The CDR3 DNA reads TGCGCCAGCAGCCCGGGACAGGGGTACACCGGGGAGCTGTTTTTT.

The chain combines TRBV27 with TRBJ2-5; D perhaps matches TRBD2 (6 bases). The germline V and J ends were trimmed by 6 bases and 6 bases, with 20 bases remaining between them. Per the germline V gene, CDR1 is MNHEY and CDR2 is SMNVEV (reference sequence). This CDR3 is built from 15 residues. The CDR3 coding sequence is TGTGCCAGCAGCCGTGAACCACGGGGGAGGCAGACCCAGTACTTC. Its protein product is CASSREPRGRQTQYF.

This chain uses TRBV7-9 with TRBJ2-6, with 7 bases aligning to TRBD2. The CDR3 is 17 amino acids. Germline V lookup: CDR1 SEHNR, CDR2 FQNEAQ (reference sequence). J was trimmed by 0 bases and V by 1 base; bases with no gene match: 3. The CDR3 DNA sequence: TGTGCCAGCAGCTTAGGGGGGGGAACCTCTGGGGCCAACGTCCTGACTTTC. This translates into CASSLGGGTSGANVLTF.

This clone was found once. V usage is TRBV2 and J usage is TRBJ2-4, with 9 bases that match TRBD1. The V gene end was trimmed by 7 bases and the J gene end by 6 bases; junction bases not matched to a gene: 10. The CDR3 contains 15 residues. Germline CDR1 is SNHLY and CDR2 is FYNNEI. The CDR3, as DNA: TGTGCCAGCACCCAGGGACAGGGCCGATCAAACATTCAGTACTTC. Protein: CASTQGQGRSNIQYF.

The J gene is TRBJ2-1, the V gene TRBV30; D is uncertain. Per the germline V gene, CDR1 is GTSNPN and CDR2 is SVGIG (reference sequence). The CDR3 is 12 residues long. Trimming cost V 2 bases and J 3 bases, with 5 bases left between them. The CDR3 DNA follows: TGTGCCTGGAGTCCCCTCTACAATGAGCAGTTCTTC. It specifies CAWSPLYNEQFF.

The rearrangement uses TRBV9 and TRBJ2-3; 9 bases are a match to TRBD2. The CDR3 spans 17 residues. With V trimmed by 4 bases and J by 2 bases, 11 bases remained unmatched. In germline, CDR1 is SGDLS, CDR2 YYNGEE. DNA of the CDR3: TGTGCCAGCAGCCCCTGGGGGGCGGGAGGGTTCACAGATACGCAGTATTTT. This gives the protein CASSPWGAGGFTDTQYF.

The chain is built from TRBV7-9 and TRBJ1-4; D call uncertain. This CDR3 contains 13 residues. Trimming removed 5 bases at V and 11 bases at J, with 15 bases between. The germline V gene encodes CDR1 SEHNR and CDR2 FQNEAQ (reference sequence). CDR3 sequence reads: CASSLGLIGKLFF. CDR3 nucleotide sequence: TGTGCCAGCAGCCTTGGACTAATTGGGAAACTGTTTTTT.

The J gene is TRBJ2-3, the V gene TRBV5-1, with D maybe TRBD1 (6 bases). Trimming cost V 3 bases and J 2 bases, with 13 bases left between them. This CDR3 contains 15 residues. Germline assignment: CDR1 SGHRS and CDR2 YFSETQ. CDR3: CASSSTGGYTDTQYF. CDR3 DNA sequence: TGCGCCAGCAGCTCGACAGGTGGTTACACAGATACGCAGTATTTT.

The V call is TRBV7-3, the J call TRBJ2-1; 8 nucleotides agree with TRBD2. Per the germline V gene, CDR1 is SGHTA and CDR2 is FQGTGA. Trimming cost V 4 bases and J 7 bases; bases outside gene matches: 3. The CDR3 length is 13 residues. CDR3: CASSSRGGNEQFF. CDR3 in DNA: TGTGCCAGCAGCTCCCGGGGGGGGAATGAGCAGTTCTTC.

The chain couples TRBV28 to TRBJ2-7, with TRBD1 identical over 8 bases. The CDR3 sequence is 14 residues long. Losses at the gene ends were 8 bases for V and 2 bases for J; bases not matched to a gene: 8. CDR1 MDHEN and CDR2 SYDVKM come from the germline V gene. CDR3 DNA: TGTGCCAGCTTCCAGGCGGACAGGGCCTACGAGCAGTACTTC. It specifies CASFQADRAYEQYF.

The chain is built from TRBV5-4 and TRBJ2-7, with 9 bases lining up with TRBD2. J was trimmed by 6 bases and V by 0 bases; bases with no gene match: 4. CDR3 size: 14 residues. Germline V gene lookup returns CDR1 SGHNT and CDR2 YYREEE (reference sequence). The CDR3 loop is CASSLGSGSREQYF. The CDR3 DNA reads TGTGCCAGCAGCTTGGGTAGCGGGAGCCGCGAGCAGTACTTC. The complete variable domain, with remaining parts taken from reference TRBV5-4 and TRBJ2-7, reads ETGVTQSPTHLIKTRGQQVTLRCSSQSGHNTVSWYQQALGQGPQFIFQYYREEENGRGNFPPRFSGLQFPNYSSELNVNALELDDSALYLCASSLGSGSREQYFGPGTRLTVT.

This chain links TRBV5-4 with TRBJ1-2, with TRBD1 matching over 12 bases. Germline values: CDR1 SGHNT, CDR2 YYREEE (reference sequence). Unmatched junction bases numbered 13, after V lost 4 bases and J lost 6 bases. The CDR3 extends over 17 amino acids. The CDR3 bases are TGTGCCAGCAGCGAATGGGGGACAGGGGGCGCGCTGAATGGCTACACCTTC. It specifies CASSEWGTGGALNGYTF.